This is a list of T cell receptor beta chains from one sample in a study of cytomegalovirus exposure and HLA in healthy donors. The table came from immunoSEQ multiplex PCR; TCRdb's copy has only in-frame clones and leaves some out. Of hundreds of thousands of clones in the sample, approximately 82% were seen once. Sequenced material: PBMCs. Every receptor here comes from a woman in her 40s in good health and CMV-seronegative. CDR3s include the opening cysteine and the closing phenylalanine or tryptophan. A D gene is named only where the DNA matches it firmly. The size entry is marked missing in some rows and otherwise reads once, few, many or a size class.

>TRBJ2-1|-|TRBD2|TRBV10-3
CAVRPTSGDYNEQFF
TGTGCCGTCCGCCCGACTAGCGGGGATTACAATGAGCAGTTCTTC
>TRBJ2-6|-|TRBD1|TRBV30
CAWSATGIGANVLTF
TGTGCCTGGAGTGCGACAGGGATTGGGGCCAACGTCCTGACTTTC
>TRBJ1-5|-|-|TRBV30
CAYTSGDQPQHF
TGTGCCTACACGTCGGGGGATCAGCCCCAGCATTTT
>TRBJ1-1|few|-|TRBV5-6
CASSSGGRSNTEAFF
TGTGCCAGCAGCTCGGGGGGACGGAGTAACACTGAAGCTTTCTTT
>TRBJ1-5|-|TRBD1|TRBV27
CASMAGGSGNQPQHF
TGTGCCAGCATGGCAGGGGGTTCGGGCAATCAGCCCCAGCATTTT
>TRBJ2-7|-|TRBD1|TRBV11-3
CASSLEVGTGVHEQYF
TGTGCCAGCAGCTTAGAAGTTGGGACAGGGGTACACGAGCAGTACTTC
>TRBJ1-5|-|TRBD1|TRBV5-4
CASSSGQVNQPQHF
TGTGCCAGCAGCTCTGGACAGGTCAATCAGCCCCAGCATTTT
>TRBJ1-1|-|TRBD1|TRBV19
CASTPGGITEAFF
TGTGCCAGTACCCCAGGGGGGATAACTGAAGCTTTCTTT
>TRBJ2-2|-|TRBD2|TRBV9
CASSVRGVGAGELFF
TGTGCCAGCAGCGTTCGGGGGGTAGGGGCCGGGGAGCTGTTTTTT
>TRBJ2-1|once|-|TRBV7-9
CASSLAQRQISYNEQFF
TGTGCCAGCAGCTTAGCGCAGAGACAGATCAGCTACAATGAGCAGTTCTTC
>TRBJ1-1|-|-|TRBV11-2
CASSLDRDAGAEAFF
TGTGCCAGCAGCTTAGACCGGGACGCGGGGGCTGAAGCTTTCTTT
>TRBJ1-1|few|-|TRBV4-2
CASSQGGRAEEAFF
TGTGCCAGCAGCCAAGGGGGCAGGGCAGAAGAAGCTTTCTTT
>TRBJ1-5|-|TRBD1|TRBV2
CASSEERGQGAQPQHF
TGTGCCAGCAGTGAAGAGAGGGGACAGGGGGCCCAGCCCCAGCATTTT
>TRBJ1-1|-|-|TRBV19
CASSIRGDTEAFF
TGTGCCAGTAGTATTCGGGGGGACACTGAAGCTTTCTTT
>TRBJ2-4|-|-|TRBV30
CAFTGSAKNIQYF
TGTGCCTTTACAGGGTCGGCCAAAAACATTCAGTACTTC
>TRBJ2-1|-|TRBD2|TRBV7-7
CASSLAGGAGEQFF
TGTGCTAGCAGCTTAGCCGGGGGGGCCGGGGAGCAGTTCTTC
>TRBJ2-1|few|-|TRBV5-6
CASNTISLGGGVQFF
TGTGCCAGCAACACGATATCCCTTGGGGGCGGTGTACAGTTCTTC
>TRBJ2-5|-|-|TRBV6-5
CASSLRIWETQYF
TGTGCCAGCAGTCTCAGGATATGGGAGACCCAGTACTTC
>TRBJ1-1|-|-|TRBV5-1
CASSGLTGSGTEAFF
TGCGCCAGCAGCGGGTTGACAGGATCTGGGACTGAAGCTTTCTTT
>TRBJ2-5|-|-|TRBV9
CASSLFGTAQETQYF
TGTGCCAGCAGCCTATTCGGGACTGCCCAAGAGACCCAGTACTTC
>TRBJ2-7|-|-|TRBV5-6
CASSLEYEQYF
TGTGCCAGCAGCTTGGAGTACGAGCAGTACTTC
>TRBJ1-2|-|TRBD1|TRBV5-1
CASSLGQGDYGYTF
TGCGCCAGCAGCTTGGGACAGGGGGACTATGGCTACACCTTC
>TRBJ2-7|-|TRBD1|TRBV19
CASSSNHPGQGHYEQYF
TGTGCCAGTAGTTCCAACCACCCGGGACAGGGGCACTACGAGCAGTACTTC
>TRBJ1-2|-|TRBD1|TRBV15
CATSSQPGQDYGYTF
TGTGCCACCAGCAGCCAACCGGGACAGGATTATGGCTACACCTTC
>TRBJ2-2|once|-|TRBV11-2
CASSLRNREGGELFF
TGTGCCAGCAGCTTACGAAACAGGGAGGGCGGGGAGCTGTTTTTT
>TRBJ1-2|-|TRBD1|TRBV25-1
CASSESGQGGYTF
TGTGCCAGCAGTGAATCGGGACAGGGTGGCTACACCTTC
>TRBJ1-5|-|-|TRBV30
CAWSVSGQPQPQHF
TGTGCCTGGAGTGTGAGCGGGCAGCCTCAGCCCCAGCATTTT
>TRBJ1-4|-|-|TRBV7-6
CASSAGGGEKLFF
TGTGCCAGCTCAGCGGGGGGCGGGGAAAAACTGTTTTTT
>TRBJ2-5|-|-|TRBV2
CASRSLGTPTQETQYF
TGTGCCAGCAGGAGCCTTGGGACACCCACGCAAGAGACCCAGTACTTC
>TRBJ2-3|-|TRBD1|TRBV23-1
CASSHSRDRDTDTQYF
TGCGCCAGCAGTCATTCCCGGGACAGGGACACAGATACGCAGTATTTT
>TRBJ2-7|-|TRBD1|TRBV29-1
CSGWDSVYEQCF
TGCAGCGGATGGGACAGCGTCTACGAGCAGTGCTTC
>TRBJ2-7|few|-|TRBV13
CASSLVGGGLYEQYF
TGTGCCAGCAGCTTAGTTGGTGGCGGTCTTTACGAGCAGTACTTC
>TRBJ2-7|-|TRBD1|TRBV2
CASTPRTGQYEQYF
TGTGCCAGCACCCCCAGGACAGGGCAATACGAGCAGTACTTC
>TRBJ1-5|-|TRBD1|TRBV27
CASSTLTGADQPQHF
TGTGCCAGCAGTACACTAACAGGGGCAGATCAGCCCCAGCATTTT
>TRBJ1-6|-|TRBD1|TRBV4-3
CASSQGRGIHSPLHF
TGCGCCAGCAGCCAAGGCAGGGGGATTCATTCACCCCTCCACTTT
>TRBJ1-1|-|-|TRBV7-9
CASSSPRGGALNTEAFF
TGTGCCAGCAGCTCCCCACGGGGGGGAGCTTTGAACACTGAAGCTTTCTTT
>TRBJ2-1|-|TRBD1|TRBV6-5
CASTWDRGSYNEQFF
TGTGCCAGCACCTGGGACAGGGGTTCCTACAATGAGCAGTTCTTC
>TRBJ1-4|-|TRBD1|TRBV5-8
CASSLEGTENEKLFF
TGTGCCAGCAGCTTGGAAGGGACAGAGAATGAAAAACTGTTTTTT
>TRBJ1-1|once|-|TRBV5-1
CASRWRPAGTEAFF
TGCGCCAGCAGGTGGCGGCCGGCCGGGACTGAAGCTTTCTTT
>TRBJ1-4|-|-|TRBV27
CASRPEQGWAEKLFF
TGTGCCAGCCGACCTGAACAGGGCTGGGCTGAAAAACTGTTTTTT
>TRBJ2-1|-|TRBD2|TRBV18
CASSPPTTSGGNEQFF
TGTGCCAGCTCACCACCGACGACTAGCGGGGGGAATGAGCAGTTCTTC
>TRBJ2-5|-|-|TRBV6-1
CASSEAPTRGTQYF
TGTGCCAGCAGTGAGGCGCCGACCAGAGGGACCCAGTACTTC
>TRBJ2-7|-|TRBD1|TRBV29-1
CSVRQGSYEQYF
TGCAGCGTCAGACAGGGTTCCTACGAGCAGTACTTC
>TRBJ2-5|-|TRBD2|TRBV7-6
CASSLATGLAETQYF
TGTGCCAGCAGCTTAGCGACGGGACTAGCCGAGACCCAGTACTTC
>TRBJ1-6|few|-|TRBV5-5
CASSLTENSPLHF
TGTGCCAGCAGCTTGACGGAGAATTCACCCCTCCACTTT
>TRBJ2-5|-|TRBD2|TRBV10-3
CAISDTSGGAQETQYF
TGTGCCATCAGTGACACTAGCGGGGGAGCCCAAGAGACCCAGTACTTC
>TRBJ1-2|-|TRBD1|TRBV5-5
CASSPTGTVYGYTF
TGTGCCAGCAGCCCAACCGGGACAGTTTATGGCTACACCTTC
>TRBJ2-1|-|TRBD2|TRBV9
CASSVVGTSGGNEQFF
TGTGCCAGCAGCGTAGTAGGGACTAGCGGGGGCAATGAGCAGTTCTTC